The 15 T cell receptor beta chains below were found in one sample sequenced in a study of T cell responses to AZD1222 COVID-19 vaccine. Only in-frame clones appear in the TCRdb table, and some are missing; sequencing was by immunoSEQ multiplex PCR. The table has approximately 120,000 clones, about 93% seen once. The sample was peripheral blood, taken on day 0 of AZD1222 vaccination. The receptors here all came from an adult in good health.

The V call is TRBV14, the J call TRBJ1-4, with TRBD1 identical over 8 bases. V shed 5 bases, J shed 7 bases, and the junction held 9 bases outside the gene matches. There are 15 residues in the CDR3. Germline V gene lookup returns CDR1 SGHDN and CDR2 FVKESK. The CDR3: CASSSRQGPLEKLFF. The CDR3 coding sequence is TGTGCCAGCAGCTCCAGACAGGGGCCGCTTGAAAAACTGTTTTTT. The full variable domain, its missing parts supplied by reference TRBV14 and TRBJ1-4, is EAGVTQFPSHSVIEKGQTVTLRCDPISGHDNLYWYRRVMGKEIKFLLHFVKESKQDESGMPNNRFLAERTGGTYSTLKVQPAELEDSGVYFCASSSRQGPLEKLFFGSGTQLSVL.

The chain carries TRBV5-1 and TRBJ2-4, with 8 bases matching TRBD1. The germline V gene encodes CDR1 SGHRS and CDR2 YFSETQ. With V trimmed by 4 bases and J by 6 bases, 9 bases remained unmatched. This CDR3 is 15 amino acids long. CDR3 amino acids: CASSARTGSGNIQYF. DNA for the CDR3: TGCGCCAGCAGCGCCCGGACAGGGTCTGGAAACATTCAGTACTTC.

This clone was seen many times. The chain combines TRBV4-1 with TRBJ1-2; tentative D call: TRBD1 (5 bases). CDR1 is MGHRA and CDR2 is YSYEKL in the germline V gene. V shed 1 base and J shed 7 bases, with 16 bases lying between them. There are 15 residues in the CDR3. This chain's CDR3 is CASSQVPTGLGGYTF. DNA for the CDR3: TGCGCCAGCAGCCAAGTCCCAACAGGTTTAGGTGGCTACACCTTC.

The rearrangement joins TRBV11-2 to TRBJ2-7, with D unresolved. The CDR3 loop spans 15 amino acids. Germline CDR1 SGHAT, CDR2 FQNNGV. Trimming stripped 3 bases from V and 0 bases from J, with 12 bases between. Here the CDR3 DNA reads TGTGCCAGCAGCTTCTCGGACGCCTTCTCCTACGAGCAGTACTTC. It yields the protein CASSFSDAFSYEQYF. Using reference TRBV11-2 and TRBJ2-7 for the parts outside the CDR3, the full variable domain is EAGVAQSPRYKIIEKRQSVAFWCNPISGHATLYWYQQILGQGPKLLIQFQNNGVVDDSQLPKDRFSAERLKGVDSTLKIQPAKLEDSAVYLCASSFSDAFSYEQYFGPGTRLTVT.

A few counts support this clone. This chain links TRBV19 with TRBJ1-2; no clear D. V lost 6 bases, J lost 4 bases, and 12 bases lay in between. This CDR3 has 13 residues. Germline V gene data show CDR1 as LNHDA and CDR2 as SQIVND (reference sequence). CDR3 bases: TGTGCCAGTAGCCCCGTGCTGGGCTATGGCTACACCTTC. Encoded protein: CASSPVLGYGYTF. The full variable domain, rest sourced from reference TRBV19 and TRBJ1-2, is DGGITQSPKYLFRKEGQNVTLSCEQNLNHDAMYWYRQDPGQGLRLIYYSQIVNDFQKGDIAEGYSVSREKKESFPLTVTSAQKNPTAFYLCASSPVLGYGYTFGSGTRLTVV.

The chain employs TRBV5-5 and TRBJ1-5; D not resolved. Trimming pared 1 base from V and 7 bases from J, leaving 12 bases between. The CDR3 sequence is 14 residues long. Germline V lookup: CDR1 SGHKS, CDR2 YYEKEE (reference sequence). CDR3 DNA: TGTGCCAGCAGCTTGTTGACCTCGGGGCAGCCCCAGCATTTT. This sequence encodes CASSLLTSGQPQHF. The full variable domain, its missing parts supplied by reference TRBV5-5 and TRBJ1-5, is DAGVTQSPTHLIKTRGQQVTLRCSPISGHKSVSWYQQVLGQGPQFIFQYYEKEERGRGNFPDRFSARQFPNYSSELNVNALLLGDSALYLCASSLLTSGQPQHFGDGTRLSIL.

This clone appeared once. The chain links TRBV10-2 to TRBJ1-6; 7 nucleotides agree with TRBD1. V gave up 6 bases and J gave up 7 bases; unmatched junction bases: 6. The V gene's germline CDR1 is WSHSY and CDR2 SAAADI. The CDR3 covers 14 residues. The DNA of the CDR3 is TGCGCCAGCAGGAGACAGGGTGGGAATTCACCCCTCCACTTT. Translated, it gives CASRRQGGNSPLHF.

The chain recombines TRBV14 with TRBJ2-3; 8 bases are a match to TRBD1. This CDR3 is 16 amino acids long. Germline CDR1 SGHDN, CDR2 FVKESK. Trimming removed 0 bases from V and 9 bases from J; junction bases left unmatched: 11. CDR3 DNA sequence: TGTGCCAGCAGCCAAGATGGACAGGGTAGTCTCATGACGCAGTATTTT. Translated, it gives CASSQDGQGSLMTQYF.

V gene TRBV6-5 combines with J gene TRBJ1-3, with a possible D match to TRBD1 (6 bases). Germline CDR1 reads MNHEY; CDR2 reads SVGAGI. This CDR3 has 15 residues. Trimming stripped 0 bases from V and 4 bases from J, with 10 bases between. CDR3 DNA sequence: TGTGCCAGCAGTTACTCACGGGGACAAGGAAACACCATATATTTT. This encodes CASSYSRGQGNTIYF.

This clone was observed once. CDR3 amino acids: CASSSGTAGDIQYF. CDR3 coding DNA: TGCGCCAGCAGCTCCGGGACGGCCGGGGATATTCAGTACTTC. The V call is TRBV5-1, the J call TRBJ2-4; either TRBD1 or TRBD2 may supply D (5 bases each). Trimming pared 3 bases from V and 10 bases from J, leaving 17 bases between. The CDR3 length is 14 residues. In germline, CDR1 is SGHRS, CDR2 YFSETQ.

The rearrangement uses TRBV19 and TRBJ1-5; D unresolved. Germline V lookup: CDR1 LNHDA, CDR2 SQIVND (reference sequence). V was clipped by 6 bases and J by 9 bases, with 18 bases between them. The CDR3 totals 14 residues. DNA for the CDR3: TGTGCCAGTAGAGGGTCAGGAGGTCTAAGGCCCCAGCATTTT. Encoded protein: CASRGSGGLRPQHF.

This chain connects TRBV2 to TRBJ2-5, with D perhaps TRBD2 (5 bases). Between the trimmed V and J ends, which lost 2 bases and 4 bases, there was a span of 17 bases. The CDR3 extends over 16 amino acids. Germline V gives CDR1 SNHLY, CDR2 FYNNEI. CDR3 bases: TGTGCCAGCAGTGAAATTCCAGCGGTAGGCGGAGAGACCCAGTACTTC. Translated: CASSEIPAVGGETQYF.

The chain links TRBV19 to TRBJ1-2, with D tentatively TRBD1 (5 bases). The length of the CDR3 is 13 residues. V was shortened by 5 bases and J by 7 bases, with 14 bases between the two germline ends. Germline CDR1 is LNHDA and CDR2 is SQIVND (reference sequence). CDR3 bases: TGTGCCAGTAGTCCCAGGGTGCCCCCTGGCTACACCTTC. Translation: CASSPRVPPGYTF.

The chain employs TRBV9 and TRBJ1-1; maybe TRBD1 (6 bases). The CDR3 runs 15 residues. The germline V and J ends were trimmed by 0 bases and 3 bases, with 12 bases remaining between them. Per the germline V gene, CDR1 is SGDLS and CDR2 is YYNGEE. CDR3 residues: CASSVGQGSDTEAFF. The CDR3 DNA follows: TGTGCCAGCAGCGTAGGTCAGGGGTCTGACACTGAAGCTTTCTTT.

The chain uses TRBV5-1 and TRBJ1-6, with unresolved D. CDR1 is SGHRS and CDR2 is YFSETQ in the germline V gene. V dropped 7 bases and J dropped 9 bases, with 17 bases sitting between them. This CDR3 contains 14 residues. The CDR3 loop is CASRDGLDGSPLHF. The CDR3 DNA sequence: TGCGCCAGCCGAGACGGACTGGATGGTTCACCCCTCCACTTT.